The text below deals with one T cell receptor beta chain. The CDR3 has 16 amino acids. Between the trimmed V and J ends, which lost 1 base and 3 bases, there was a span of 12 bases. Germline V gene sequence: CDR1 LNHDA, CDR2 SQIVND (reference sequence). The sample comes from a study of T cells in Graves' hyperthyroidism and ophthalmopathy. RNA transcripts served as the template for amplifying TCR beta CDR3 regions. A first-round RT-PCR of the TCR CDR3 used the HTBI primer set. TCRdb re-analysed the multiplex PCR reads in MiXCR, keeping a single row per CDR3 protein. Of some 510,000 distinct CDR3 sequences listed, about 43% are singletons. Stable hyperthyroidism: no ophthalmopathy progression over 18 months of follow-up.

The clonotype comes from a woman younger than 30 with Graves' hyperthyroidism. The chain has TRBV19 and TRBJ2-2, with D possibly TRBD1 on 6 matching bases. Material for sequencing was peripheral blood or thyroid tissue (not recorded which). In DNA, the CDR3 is TGTGCCAGTAGTATAGGGTACAGGGAATACACCGGGGAGCTGTTTTTT. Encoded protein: CASSIGYREYTGELFF.